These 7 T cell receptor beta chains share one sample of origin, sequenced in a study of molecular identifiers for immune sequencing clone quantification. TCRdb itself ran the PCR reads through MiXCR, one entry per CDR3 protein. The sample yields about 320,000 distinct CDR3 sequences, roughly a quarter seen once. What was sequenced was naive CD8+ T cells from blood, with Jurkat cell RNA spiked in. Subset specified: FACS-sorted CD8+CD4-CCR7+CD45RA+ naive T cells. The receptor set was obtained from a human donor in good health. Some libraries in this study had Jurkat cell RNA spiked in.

CDR3 DNA: TGTGCCAGCAGCGTAGAACGGGAGGTCAGGTACGGTGAGCAGTTCTTC. It translates to CASSVEREVRYGEQFF. V and J are TRBV9 and TRBJ2-1, with TRBD2 matching over 7 bases. The germline gives CDR1 SGDLS, CDR2 YYNGEE. This CDR3 is 16 amino acids long. The ends lost 0 bases at V and 9 bases at J; junction bases unmatched: 12.

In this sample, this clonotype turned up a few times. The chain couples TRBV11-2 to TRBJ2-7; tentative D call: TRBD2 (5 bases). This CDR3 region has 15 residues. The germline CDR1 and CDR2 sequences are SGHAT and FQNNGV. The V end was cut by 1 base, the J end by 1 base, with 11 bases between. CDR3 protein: CASSLADGLSYEQYF. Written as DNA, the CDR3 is TGTGCCAGCAGCTTAGCGGACGGACTTTCCTACGAGCAGTACTTC.

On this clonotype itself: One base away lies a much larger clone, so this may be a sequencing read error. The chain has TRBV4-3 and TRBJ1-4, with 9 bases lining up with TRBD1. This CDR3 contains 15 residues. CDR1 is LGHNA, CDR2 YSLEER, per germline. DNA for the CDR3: TGCGCCAGCAGCACTTGGACAGGGGAATTTGAAGAACTGTTTTTT. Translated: CASSTWTGEFEELFF.

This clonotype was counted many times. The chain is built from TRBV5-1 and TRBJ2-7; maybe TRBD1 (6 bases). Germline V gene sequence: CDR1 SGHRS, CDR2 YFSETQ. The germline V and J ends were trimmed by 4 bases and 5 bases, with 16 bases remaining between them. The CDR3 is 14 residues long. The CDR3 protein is CASSPTGTPDEQYF. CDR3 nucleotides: TGCGCCAGCAGCCCCACCGGGACACCAGACGAGCAGTACTTC.

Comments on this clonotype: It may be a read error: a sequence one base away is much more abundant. CDR3 loop: CSVALVGGNTGELFF. The CDR3 nucleotides are TGCAGCGTTGCTCTTGTAGGCGGGAACACCGGGGAGCTGTTTTTT. The chain employs TRBV29-1 and TRBJ2-2; D ambiguous. The V and J ends lost 4 bases and 1 base respectively, with 13 bases between them. This CDR3 region has 15 residues. CDR1 SQVTM and CDR2 ANQGSEA come from the germline V gene.

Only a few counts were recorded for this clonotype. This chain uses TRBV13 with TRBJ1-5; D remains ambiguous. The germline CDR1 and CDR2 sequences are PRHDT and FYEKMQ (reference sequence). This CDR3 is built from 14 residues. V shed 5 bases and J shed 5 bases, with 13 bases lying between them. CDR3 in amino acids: CASSQRIGDQPQHF. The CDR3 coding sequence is TGTGCCAGCAGCCAAAGAATAGGAGATCAGCCCCAGCATTTT.

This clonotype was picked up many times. The chain's CDR3 is CSVWPSGRDTGELFF. DNA for the CDR3: TGCAGCGTTTGGCCTAGCGGGAGAGACACCGGGGAGCTGTTTTTT. This sequence joins TRBV29-1 and TRBJ2-2; 10 bases agree with TRBD2. The V gene end was trimmed by 5 bases and the J gene end by 3 bases; junction bases not matched to a gene: 6. Germline V gene data show CDR1 as SQVTM and CDR2 as ANQGSEA. This CDR3 has 15 amino acids.